This TCR beta chain stems from a study of cytomegalovirus exposure and HLA in healthy donors. On the study more broadly: In terms of ancestry, the Caucasian-associated cluster contained 80% to 90% of the roughly 400 genotyped donors.

Overall study findings and caveats: Reported performance of the classifier showed diagnosis of cytomegalovirus status with high specificity and sensitivity. Despite most TCR sequences being rare, some public TCRs occurred in many donors.

As to this clone: Its specificity is unknown.

Germline lookup yields CDR1 DFQATT and CDR2 SNEGSKA (reference sequence). V was cut by 5 bases and J by 5 bases, with 9 bases left in between. The CDR3 has 11 residues. PCR employed 60 Vbeta and 13 Jbeta primers. Produced via immunoSEQ multiplex PCR; TCRdb's table is partial and in-frame only. The sample shows tens of thousands of clones, about 66% of them seen only once. The sample taken for sequencing was PBMCs. The receptor comes from a woman in her forties or fifties in good health and CMV-seropositive. The chain uses TRBV20-1 and TRBJ1-1; D is uncertain. CDR3 protein: CSAPRLTEAFF. The CDR3 DNA sequence: TGCAGTGCTCCGCGTTTGACTGAAGCTTTCTTT.